The TCR beta chain under discussion was sequenced for a study of T-cell memory formation after mild COVID-19. Turning to the study itself: The TCR clusters were mostly specific to one donor.

Each CDR3 protein is one row after TCRdb ran MiXCR on the 5' RACE reads. The sample has a few hundred thousand distinct CDR3 sequences; roughly a fifth are singletons. Overall study findings and caveats: CD4+ contracting clones were found mainly in CM and EM, and CD8+ ones in EMRA.

This clonotype was counted a few times. What it binds is unknown. Germline V CDR1 and CDR2: DFQATT, SNEGSKA (reference sequence). This CDR3 comprises 16 residues. V was pared by 2 bases and J by 5 bases, with 19 bases between. The receptor was derived from a man aged 18 to 30 who had mild COVID-19 (a few samples of this study predate the infection). Cell type and time point are not known. Sequenced material: PBMCs or a T cell subset sorted from them (not recorded which). The chain combines TRBV20-1 with TRBJ2-4, with D possibly TRBD1 on 6 matching bases. The CDR3 region is CSARSRTETNQNIQYF. In DNA form, the CDR3 reads TGCAGTGCTAGATCCAGGACAGAGACAAATCAAAACATTCAGTACTTC.